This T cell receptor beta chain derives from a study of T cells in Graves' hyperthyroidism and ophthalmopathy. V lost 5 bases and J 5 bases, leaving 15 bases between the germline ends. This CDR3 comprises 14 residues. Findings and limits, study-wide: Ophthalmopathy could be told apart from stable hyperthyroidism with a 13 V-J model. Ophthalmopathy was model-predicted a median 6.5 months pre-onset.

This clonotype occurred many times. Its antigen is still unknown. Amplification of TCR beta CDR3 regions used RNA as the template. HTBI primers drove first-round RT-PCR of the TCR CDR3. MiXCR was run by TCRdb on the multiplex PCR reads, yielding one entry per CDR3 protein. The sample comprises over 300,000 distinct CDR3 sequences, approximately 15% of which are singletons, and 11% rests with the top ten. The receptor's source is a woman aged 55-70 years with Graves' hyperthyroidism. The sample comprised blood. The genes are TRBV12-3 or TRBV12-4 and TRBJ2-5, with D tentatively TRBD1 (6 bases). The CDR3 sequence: CASSRDARGETQYF. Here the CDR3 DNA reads TGTGCCAGCAGTAGAGACGCGAGGGGGGAGACCCAGTACTTC.